This entry features one T cell receptor beta chain sequence. As yet, its antigen is unknown. The conserved phenylalanine or tryptophan is not found at the CDR3 terminus, so this likely reflects a read error. No DNA is shown, since the ends of the CDR3 on it are uncertain; the CDR3 is the one TCRdb lists. Inclusive of both ends, the CDR3 amounts to 9 amino acids. The germline V gene encodes CDR1 SGDLS and CDR2 YYNGEE. The data originate from a study of Graves' ophthalmopathy and Graves' hyperthyroidism. At the level of the study: Stable hyperthyroidism meant no ophthalmopathy within 18 months of follow-up. Points from the study as a whole: Blood shared most expanded thyroid clonotypes above 0.001 frequency.

The authors enrolled newly diagnosed hyperthyroidism patients aged 18 to 65 with under 2 months' duration. Certain patients, namely those with other autoimmune diseases, uncontrolled infections, pregnancy or lactation, were excluded. Scientists amplified the TCR beta CDR3 regions from RNA transcripts. Amplification began with first-round RT-PCR using HTBI primers, then second-round multiplex PCR was performed. TCRdb recomputed calls from the multiplex PCR reads with MiXCR, one row per CDR3 protein. The profile shows some 1.1 million distinct CDR3 sequences, about 35% of them singletons. V and J are TRBV9 and TRBJ2-2; the DNA was not compared with TRBD1, the D call given in the table. This TCR was sampled from an adult man with Graves' hyperthyroidism. Sequenced sample: peripheral blood or thyroid tissue (not recorded which). Here the CDR3 reads CASSVSSQR.